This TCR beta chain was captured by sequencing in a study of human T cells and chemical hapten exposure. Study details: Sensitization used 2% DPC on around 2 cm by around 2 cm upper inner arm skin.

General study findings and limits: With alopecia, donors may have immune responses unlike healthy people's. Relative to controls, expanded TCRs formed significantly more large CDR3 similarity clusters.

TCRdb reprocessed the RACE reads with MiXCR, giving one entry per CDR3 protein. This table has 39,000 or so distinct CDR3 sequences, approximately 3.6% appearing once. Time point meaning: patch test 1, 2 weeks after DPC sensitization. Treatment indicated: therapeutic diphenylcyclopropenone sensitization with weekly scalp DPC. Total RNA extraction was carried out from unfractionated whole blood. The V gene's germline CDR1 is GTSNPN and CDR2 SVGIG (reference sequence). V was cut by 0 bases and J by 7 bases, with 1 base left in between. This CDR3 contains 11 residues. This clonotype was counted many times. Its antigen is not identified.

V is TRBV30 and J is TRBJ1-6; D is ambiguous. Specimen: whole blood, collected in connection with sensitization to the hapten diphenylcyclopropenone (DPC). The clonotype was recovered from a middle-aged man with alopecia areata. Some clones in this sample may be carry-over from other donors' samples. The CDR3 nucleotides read TGTGCCTGGAGTGTGAATTCACCCCTCCACTTT. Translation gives CAWSVNSPLHF.